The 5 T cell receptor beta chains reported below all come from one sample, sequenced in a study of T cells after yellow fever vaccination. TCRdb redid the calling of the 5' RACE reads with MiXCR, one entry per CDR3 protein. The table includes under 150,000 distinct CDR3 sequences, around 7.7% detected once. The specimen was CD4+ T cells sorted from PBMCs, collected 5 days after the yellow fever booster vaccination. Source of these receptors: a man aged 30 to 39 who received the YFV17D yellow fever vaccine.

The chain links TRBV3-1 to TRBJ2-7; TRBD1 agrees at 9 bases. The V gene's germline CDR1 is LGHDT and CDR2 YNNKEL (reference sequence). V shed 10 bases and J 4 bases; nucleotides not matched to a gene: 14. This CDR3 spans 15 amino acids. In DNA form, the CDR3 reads TGTGCCACCACCCAAGCCTACAGGGGGCGATACGAGCAGTACTTC. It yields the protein CATTQAYRGRYEQYF.

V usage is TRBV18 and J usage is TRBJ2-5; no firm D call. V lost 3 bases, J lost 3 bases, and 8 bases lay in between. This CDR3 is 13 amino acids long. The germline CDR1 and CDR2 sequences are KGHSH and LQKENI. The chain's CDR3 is CASSPGSEETQYF. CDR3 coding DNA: TGTGCCAGCTCACCGGGATCGGAAGAGACCCAGTACTTC.

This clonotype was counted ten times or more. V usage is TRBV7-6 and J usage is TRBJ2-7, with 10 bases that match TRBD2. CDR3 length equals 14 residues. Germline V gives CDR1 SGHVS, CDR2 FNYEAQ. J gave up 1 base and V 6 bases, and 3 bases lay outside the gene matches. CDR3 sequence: CASRGTSDSYEQYF. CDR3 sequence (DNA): TGTGCCAGCAGGGGGACTAGCGATTCCTACGAGCAGTACTTC.

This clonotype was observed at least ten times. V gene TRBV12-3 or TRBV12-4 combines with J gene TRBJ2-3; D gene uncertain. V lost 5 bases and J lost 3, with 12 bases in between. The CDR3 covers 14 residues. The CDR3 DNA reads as TGTGCCAGCAGTGCCCTATTGTGGACAGATACGCAGTATTTT. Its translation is CASSALLWTDTQYF.

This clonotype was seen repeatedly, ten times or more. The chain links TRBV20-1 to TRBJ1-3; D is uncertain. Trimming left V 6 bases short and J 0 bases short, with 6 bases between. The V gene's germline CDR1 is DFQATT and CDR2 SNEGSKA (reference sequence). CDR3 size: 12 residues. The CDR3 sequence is CSAGSSGNTIYF. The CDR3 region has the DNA TGCAGTGCGGGATCCTCTGGAAACACCATATATTTT.